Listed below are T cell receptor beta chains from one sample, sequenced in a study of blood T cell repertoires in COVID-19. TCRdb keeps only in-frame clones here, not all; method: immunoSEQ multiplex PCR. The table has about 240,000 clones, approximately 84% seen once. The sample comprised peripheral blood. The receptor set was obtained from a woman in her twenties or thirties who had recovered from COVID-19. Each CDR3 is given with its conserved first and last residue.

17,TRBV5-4,CASSRGQGALGANVLTF
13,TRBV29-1,CSVGQGWNQPQHF
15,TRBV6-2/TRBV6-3,CASSYGTSDYYEQYF
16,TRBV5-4,CASSLGTGAGNTEAFF
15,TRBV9,CASSVGDRGGFSYTF
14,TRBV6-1,CASSERGGTGELFF
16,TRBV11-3,CASRQTGIGRDTEAFF
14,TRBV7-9,CASSHWDRHYEQYF
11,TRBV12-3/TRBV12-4,CASTQSNEQFF
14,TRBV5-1,CASSFSIPGETQYF
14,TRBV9,CASSTRGGADGYTF
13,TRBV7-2,CASSPGGPTEAFF
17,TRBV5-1,CASSLAPRGGGTDTQYF
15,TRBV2,CASSEEGLASYEQYF
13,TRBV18,CASSPPGLETQYF
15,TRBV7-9,CASSLQGIYNSPLHF
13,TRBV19,CASIGGWNTEAFF
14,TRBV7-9,CASTPGQGEYGYTF
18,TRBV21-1,CASNEDGPDVPYNSPLHF
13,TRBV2,CASRGQLNTEAFF
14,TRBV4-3,CASSPTGVATEQFF
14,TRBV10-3,CAISQQVTNYEQYF
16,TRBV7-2,CASSLGLAGGFYEQFF
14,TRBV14,CASSDRGIDNEQFF
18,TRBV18,CASSPDPHRGRGHQPQHF
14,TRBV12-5,CASGQGRGSGTQYF
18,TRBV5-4,CASSSRGTSGGYFYEQFF
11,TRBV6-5,CASSYFRTVFF
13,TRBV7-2,CASSFHGGDEQYF
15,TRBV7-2,CASSPNSGGVYEQYF
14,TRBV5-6,CASSLGQANYGYTF
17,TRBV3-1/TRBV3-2,CASSQDPRVPSGNTIYF
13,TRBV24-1,CATSDRTGGEQYF
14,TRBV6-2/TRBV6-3,CASSYAGETDTQYF
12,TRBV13,CASSRATGEDFF
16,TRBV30,CAWSSYRGERTYEQYF
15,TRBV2,CASRTDTFTNYEQYF
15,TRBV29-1,CSVWGGELGADTQYF
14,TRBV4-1,CASSQEEHDYEQYF
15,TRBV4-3,CASSQDTGVNTEAFF
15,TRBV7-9,CASSWAGVGTGELFF
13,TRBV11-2,CASSLERESPLHF
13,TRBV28,CASHLRSEAEQYF
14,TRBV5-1,CASSLAGVKYGYTF
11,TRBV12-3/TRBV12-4,CASRTTGEQFF
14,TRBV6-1,CASSETTAYLEAFF
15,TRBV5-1,CASSPGQPSTDTQYF
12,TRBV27,CASSRGYNEQFF
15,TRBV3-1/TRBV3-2,CASSLAWTDSYEQYF
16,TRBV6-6,CASSPIVRGLVDTQYF